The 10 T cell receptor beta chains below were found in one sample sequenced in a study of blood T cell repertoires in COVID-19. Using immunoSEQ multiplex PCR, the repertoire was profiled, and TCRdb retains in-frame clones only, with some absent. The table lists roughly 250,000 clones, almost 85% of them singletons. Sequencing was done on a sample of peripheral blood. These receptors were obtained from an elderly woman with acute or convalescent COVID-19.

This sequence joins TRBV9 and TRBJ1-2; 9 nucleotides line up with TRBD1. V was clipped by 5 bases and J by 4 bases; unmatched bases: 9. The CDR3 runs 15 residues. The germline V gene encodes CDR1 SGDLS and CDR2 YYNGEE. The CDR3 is CASRPPGQGSYGYTF. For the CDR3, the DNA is TGTGCCAGCAGACCCCCCGGACAGGGGAGCTATGGCTACACCTTC.

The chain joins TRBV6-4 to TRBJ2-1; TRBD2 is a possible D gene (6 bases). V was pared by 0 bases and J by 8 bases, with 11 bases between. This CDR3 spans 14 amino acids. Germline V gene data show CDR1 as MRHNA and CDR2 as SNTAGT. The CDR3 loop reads CASSDSGLRHEQFF. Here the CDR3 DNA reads TGTGCCAGCAGTGACTCCGGACTAAGACATGAGCAGTTCTTC.

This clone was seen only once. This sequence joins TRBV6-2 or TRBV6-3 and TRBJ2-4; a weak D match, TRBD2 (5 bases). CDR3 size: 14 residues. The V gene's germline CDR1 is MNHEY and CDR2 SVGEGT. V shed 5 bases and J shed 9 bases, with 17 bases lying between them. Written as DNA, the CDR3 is TGTGCCAGCAGTGCGGGCATTTTTAGCAGCATTCAGTACTTC. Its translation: CASSAGIFSSIQYF.

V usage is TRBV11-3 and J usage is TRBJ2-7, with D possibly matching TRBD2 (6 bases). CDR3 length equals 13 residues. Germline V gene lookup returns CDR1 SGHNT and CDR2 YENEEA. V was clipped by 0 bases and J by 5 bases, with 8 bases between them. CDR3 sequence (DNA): TGTGCCAGCAGCTTAGATGGGGGGAACGAGCAGTACTTC. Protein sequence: CASSLDGGNEQYF.

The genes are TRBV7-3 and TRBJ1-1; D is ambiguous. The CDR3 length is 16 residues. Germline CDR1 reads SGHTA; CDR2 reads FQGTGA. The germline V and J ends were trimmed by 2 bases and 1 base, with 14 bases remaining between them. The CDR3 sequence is CASSLGPPGKNTEAFF. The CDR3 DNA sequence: TGTGCCAGCAGCTTAGGCCCCCCCGGGAAGAACACTGAAGCTTTCTTT.

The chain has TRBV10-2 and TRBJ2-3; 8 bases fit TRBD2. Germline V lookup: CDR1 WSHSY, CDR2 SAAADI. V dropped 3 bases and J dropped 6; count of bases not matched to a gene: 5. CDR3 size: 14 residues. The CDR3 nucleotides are TGCGCCAGCAGTGAAGTAGCGGGGCCGGATACGCAGTATTTT. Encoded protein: CASSEVAGPDTQYF.

This CDR3 reads CASSLTGGPYEQYF. For the CDR3, the DNA is TGCGCCAGCAGCTTGACAGGGGGCCCGTACGAGCAGTACTTC. This chain links TRBV5-1 with TRBJ2-7; 9 bases are a match to TRBD1. This CDR3 contains 14 residues. The germline V gene has CDR1 SGHRS and CDR2 YFSETQ. Losses at the gene ends were 1 base for V and 4 bases for J; bases not matched to a gene: 3.

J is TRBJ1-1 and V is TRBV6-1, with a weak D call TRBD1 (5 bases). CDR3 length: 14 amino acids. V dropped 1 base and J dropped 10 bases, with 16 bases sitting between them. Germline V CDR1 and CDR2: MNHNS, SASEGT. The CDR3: CASSEGQRRRAAFF. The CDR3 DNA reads TGTGCCAGCAGTGAAGGACAGCGCCGCCGTGCAGCTTTCTTT.

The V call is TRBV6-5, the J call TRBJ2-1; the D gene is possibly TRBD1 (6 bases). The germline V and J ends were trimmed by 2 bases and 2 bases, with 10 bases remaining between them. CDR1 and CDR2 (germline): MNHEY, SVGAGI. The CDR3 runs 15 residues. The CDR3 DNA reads TGTGCCAGCAGTTACGATCAGGGGACCTACAATGAGCAGTTCTTC. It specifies CASSYDQGTYNEQFF.

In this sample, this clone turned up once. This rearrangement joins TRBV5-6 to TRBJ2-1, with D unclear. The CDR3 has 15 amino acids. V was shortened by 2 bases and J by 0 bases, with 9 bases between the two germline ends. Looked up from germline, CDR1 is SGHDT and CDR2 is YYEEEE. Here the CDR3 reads CASSFAASSYNEQFF. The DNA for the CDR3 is TGTGCCAGCAGCTTTGCCGCGAGCTCCTACAATGAGCAGTTCTTC.